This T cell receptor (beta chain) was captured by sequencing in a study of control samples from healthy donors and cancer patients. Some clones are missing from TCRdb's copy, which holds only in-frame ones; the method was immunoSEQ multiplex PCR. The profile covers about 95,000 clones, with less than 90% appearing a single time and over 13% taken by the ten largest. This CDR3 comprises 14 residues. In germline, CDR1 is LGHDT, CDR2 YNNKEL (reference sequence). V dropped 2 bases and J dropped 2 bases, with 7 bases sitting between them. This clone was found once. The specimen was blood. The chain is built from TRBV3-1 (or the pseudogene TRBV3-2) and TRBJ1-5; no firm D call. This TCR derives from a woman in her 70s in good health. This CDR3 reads CASSQNRRNQPQHF. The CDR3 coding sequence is TGTGCCAGCAGCCAAAACAGACGCAATCAGCCCCAGCATTTT.